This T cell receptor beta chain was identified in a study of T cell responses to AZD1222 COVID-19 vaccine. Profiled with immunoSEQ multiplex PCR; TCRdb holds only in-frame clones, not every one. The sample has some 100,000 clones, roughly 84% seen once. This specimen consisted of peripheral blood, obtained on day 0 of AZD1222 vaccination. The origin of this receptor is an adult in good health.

CDR3 sequence reads: CASSIMPGPSYEQYF. Written as DNA, the CDR3 is TGTGCCAGTAGTATCATGCCGGGACCATCCTACGAGCAGTACTTC. This sequence joins TRBV19 and TRBJ2-7; either TRBD1 or TRBD2 may fit D (5 bases each). V was pared by 3 bases and J by 1 base, with 13 bases between. The CDR3 extends over 15 amino acids. CDR1 LNHDA and CDR2 SQIVND come from the germline V gene (reference sequence).